This entry features one T cell receptor (beta chain) sequence. Its recognized antigen is unknown. Base qualities are not at hand, and no much larger clone is one base apart. The data are from a study of PD-1 blockade in classical Hodgkin lymphoma (TCRdb year 2020). Study-wide context: Nivolumab dosing was 3 mg/kg intravenously every 2 weeks, continuing until either disease progression or unacceptable toxicity. A peripheral blood immune signature of response to PD-1 blockade in classical Hodgkin lymphoma was defined using TCR beta sequencing and CyTOF. General findings and caveats noted by the study authors: Lower diversity was seen in patients whose nivolumab began less than 1 year after ASCT, and these patients were left out of later analyses so that immune reconstitution would not confound the results. Baseline TCR diversity was reported to be lower in newly diagnosed patients than in healthy donors and to be lower still in relapsed/refractory patients. Trial patients achieving complete response had baseline diversity similar to newly diagnosed patients, whereas partial responders and progressors had significantly lower diversity. Only a single clinical trial cohort was studied, and what caused the repertoire differences, possibly disease activity or prior therapy, remained undefined. CD4+ but not CD8+ TCR diversity rose significantly by C4D1 (p=0.0027 vs p=0.16), most apparent in complete responders (p=0.02).

The time point label, as the study defines it: cycle 4 day 1 (C4D1), after 6 weeks of nivolumab. Relapse after autologous stem cell transplantation had occurred in all trial patients, and cohorts A, B and C were distinguished by prior brentuximab vedotin exposure. A total of under 70 patients with relapsed/refractory classical Hodgkin lymphoma made up the trial cohort, and each patient's best overall response was complete response, partial response or progressive disease. In the multi-cohort phase II CheckMate 205 trial, trial patients received single-agent nivolumab. An independent review committee assessed best overall response by applying the 2007 International Working Group response criteria. PBMCs from the trial were collected at three points: immediately before nivolumab initiation (C1D1), and during therapy at cycle 2 day 1 and cycle 4 day 1. Peripheral blood was collected in 8 mL Vacutainer Cell Preparation Tubes, from which PBMCs were isolated by centrifugation and then cryopreserved.

Genomic DNA was isolated using the Qiagen DNeasy kit from unsorted PBMCs as well as from negatively selected CD4+ and CD8+ fractions. Using primers that anneal to V and J segments, immunoSEQ multiplex PCR amplified the TCR beta CDR3 regions. A synthetic immune receptor repertoire was used to minimize amplification bias, and any remaining bias was removed computationally after sequencing. Under the source paper's analysis protocol: Repertoire diversity was quantified as the Shannon entropy index using custom Python scripts. The unsorted, CD4+ and CD8+ repertoires were each analyzed separately, with the exception of combined analyses, where CD4+ and CD8+ sequences were merged in silico. A clone counted as expanded when the clone's frequency after treatment rose at least 2-fold relative to C1D1, and clones undetected at baseline were given a pseudocount of 0.5. Singleton clones were defined as clones with 0 or 1 copy at C1D1, and non-singleton clones were defined as clones with 2 or more copies. Clones expanded in unsorted samples were assigned a CD4+, CD8+ or unknown annotation through matching of protein sequences in sorted samples from the same patient. Wilcoxon tests on paired samples were used to test changes in diversity from C1D1 to C4D1. TCRdb took over this immuneACCESS table, retaining in-frame rearrangements with V and J assigned. Such tables are incomplete; in checked studies, under half of the missing clones stem from an unresolved V gene, and the remainder is unexplained. The V and J calls and the clone size are those of that table, but D and trimming were determined from the DNA. This sample has more than 90,000 clones in its table, and around four fifths of those were observed once. Of the sample, about 9% falls within the top ten clones.

CDR1 and CDR2 were assigned from the germline V gene (reference sequence) as MNHEY and SMNVEV. Inclusive of the bounding cysteine and phenylalanine, the CDR3 is 15 residues long. The sequence is cut down to CDR3 DNA, 45 bases in frame from base 1. V ends up 7 bases short and J 7 bases short, with an unmatched junction base count of 11. The source was peripheral blood mononuclear cells (PBMCs), collected before the fourth cycle of nivolumab. The rearrangement joined TRBV27 to TRBJ1-1, with 11 bases matching TRBD1. This receptor was identified in a human donor with classical Hodgkin lymphoma. The CDR3 amino acid sequence is: CASTMRTGGQGEAFF. The DNA is TGTGCCAGCACGATGAGGACAGGGGGCCAAGGTGAAGCTTTCTTT.